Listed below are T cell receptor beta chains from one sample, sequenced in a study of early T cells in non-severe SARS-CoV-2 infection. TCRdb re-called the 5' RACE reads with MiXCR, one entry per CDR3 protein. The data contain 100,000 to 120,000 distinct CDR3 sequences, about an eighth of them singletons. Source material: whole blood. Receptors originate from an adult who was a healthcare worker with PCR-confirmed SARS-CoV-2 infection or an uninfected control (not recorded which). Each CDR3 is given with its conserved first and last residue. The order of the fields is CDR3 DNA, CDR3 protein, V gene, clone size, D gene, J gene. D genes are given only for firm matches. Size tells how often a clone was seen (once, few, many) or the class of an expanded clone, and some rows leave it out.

DNA: TGTGCCAGCAGCCGTGCAGGGATTTTCGCGGACACTGAAGCTTTCTTT
CDR3: CASSRAGIFADTEAFF
V: TRBV5-4
size: few
D: .
J: TRBJ1-1

DNA: TGTGCCAGCAGCTTAACACAGAACACTGAAGCTTTCTTT
CDR3: CASSLTQNTEAFF
V: TRBV7-3
size: many
D: .
J: TRBJ1-1

DNA: TGTGCCAGCAGTTTTGAGGGGGGGTCATTCGCTGAAGCTTTCTTT
CDR3: CASSFEGGSFAEAFF
V: TRBV12-3/TRBV12-4
size: few
D: .
J: TRBJ1-1

DNA: TGTGCCACCAGTGGTGGCCGGCCGTCCAACTATGGCTACACCTTC
CDR3: CATSGGRPSNYGYTF
V: TRBV24-1
size: few
D: .
J: TRBJ1-2

DNA: TGTGCCAGCAGCCAAGTTTCGATAACCTACAATGAGCAGTTCTTC
CDR3: CASSQVSITYNEQFF
V: TRBV3-1
size: many
D: .
J: TRBJ2-1

DNA: TGTGCCAGCAGCTCCGCCTCAGGGGTCGCTTTCTTT
CDR3: CASSSASGVAFF
V: TRBV7-3
size: few
D: .
J: TRBJ1-1

DNA: TGTGCCAGCTCACCAGGGCAGCAGAACACTGAAGCTTTCTTT
CDR3: CASSPGQQNTEAFF
V: TRBV18
size: few
D: .
J: TRBJ1-1

DNA: TGTGCCAGCAGCTTTGCAGGGGGAAGAGCCGGGGAGCTGTTTTTT
CDR3: CASSFAGGRAGELFF
V: TRBV7-8
size: few
D: TRBD1
J: TRBJ2-2

DNA: TGTGCCAGCAGCCCGGGCCCAGCGGGGTTATACTACAATGAGCAGTTCTTC
CDR3: CASSPGPAGLYYNEQFF
V: TRBV7-2
size: .
D: TRBD2
J: TRBJ2-1

DNA: TGTGCCAGCAGGGAGACAGGGGCGAGCTCTGGAAACACCATATATTTT
CDR3: CASRETGASSGNTIYF
V: TRBV28
size: .
D: TRBD1
J: TRBJ1-3

DNA: TGTGCCAGCAGCCCTCCGTCGACTAGCGGGGGTTTTTCCTACGAGCAGTACTTC
CDR3: CASSPPSTSGGFSYEQYF
V: TRBV5-4
size: once
D: TRBD2
J: TRBJ2-7

DNA: TGTGCCAGCAGTTTATTCCTCCTAGAGAACACCGGGGAGCTGTTTTTT
CDR3: CASSLFLLENTGELFF
V: TRBV27
size: few
D: .
J: TRBJ2-2

DNA: TGTGCCAGCACCGAAAACCGGGGAACCGGGGAGCTGTTTTTT
CDR3: CASTENRGTGELFF
V: TRBV7-9
size: many
D: .
J: TRBJ2-2

DNA: TGCAGCGTTGACGCCCCCCAGGGGAGGGCCAGGAGAGATACGCAGTATTTT
CDR3: CSVDAPQGRARRDTQYF
V: TRBV29-1
size: many
D: .
J: TRBJ2-3

DNA: TGTGCCAGCACCCAGGTGAACGGAAACACCATATATTTT
CDR3: CASTQVNGNTIYF
V: TRBV6-6
size: .
D: .
J: TRBJ1-3

DNA: TGCAGCGTAACAGGTCTCGATCTTGACTATGGCTACACCTTC
CDR3: CSVTGLDLDYGYTF
V: TRBV29-1
size: many
D: .
J: TRBJ1-2

DNA: TGTGCCAGCAGTTTGGGGGTGACGCCCGGGGAGCTGTTTTTT
CDR3: CASSLGVTPGELFF
V: TRBV12-3/TRBV12-4
size: .
D: .
J: TRBJ2-2